The TCR beta chain described here comes from a study of early T cells in non-severe SARS-CoV-2 infection. Study-level background: Sequencing used unsorted whole-blood bulk RNA, so chains lack pairing. The study, taken as a whole, reports: The study's VDJdb matching favored anti-spike CD8 responses and missed private and CD4 specificities.

This CDR3 region has 17 residues. V was pared by 0 bases and J by 5 bases, with 9 bases of the junction left unmatched. CDR1 is SNHLY and CDR2 is FYNNEI in the germline V gene. This clonotype has a handful of counts. Its target is not known. Attached unique molecular identifiers marked individual cDNA molecules. TCRdb re-analysed the 5' RACE reads in MiXCR, keeping a single row per CDR3 protein. Counted here are some 80,000 distinct CDR3 sequences, roughly 5.3% occurring once; the ten biggest clones make up under 8%. The sample consisted of whole blood, taken at baseline. V is TRBV2 and J is TRBJ2-5; 10 positions match TRBD1. This TCR came from an adult who was a healthcare worker with PCR-confirmed SARS-CoV-2 infection or an uninfected control (not recorded which). The CDR3 region has the DNA TGTGCCAGCAGTGAAGCAAGGGGGACAGGGGTATCGGAGACCCAGTACTTC. Translation gives CASSEARGTGVSETQYF.